A single sample gave rise to the 29 T cell receptor beta chains below, sequenced in a study of T cell repertoires and Cas9 in healthy adults. Here immunoSEQ multiplex PCR was the method, and the copy in TCRdb shows in-frame clones only, minus some. The repertoire holds around 1,500 clones, with about 92% as singletons. Material: SpCas9-reactive CD4+ effector T cells (CD137+, CD154-, CD25-, CD127+) from PBMCs; culture status not recorded. The receptors were sampled from a human donor in good health.

J is TRBJ2-5 and V is TRBV7-2, with D maybe TRBD1 (6 bases). Trimming took off 0 bases at V and 4 bases at J, with 9 bases between the two ends. This CDR3 is built from 14 residues. The germline V gene encodes CDR1 SGHTA and CDR2 FQGNSA. The CDR3 here is CASSLASRGETQYF. In DNA form, the CDR3 reads TGTGCCAGCAGCTTAGCATCCAGGGGAGAGACCCAGTACTTC.

The chain is built from TRBV18 and TRBJ2-7; 8 bases align to TRBD1. Germline assignment: CDR1 KGHSH and CDR2 LQKENI. V was clipped by 3 bases and J by 2 bases; unmatched bases: 6. The CDR3 covers 15 residues. Written as DNA, the CDR3 is TGTGCCAGCTCACCCCCGGGACAGGCGGCCTACGAGCAGTACTTC. This translates into CASSPPGQAAYEQYF.

CDR3 loop: CASSVAGRGGNTIYF. For the CDR3, the DNA is TGTGCCAGCAGCGTAGCGGGCAGAGGTGGAAACACCATATATTTT. The chain recombines TRBV9 with TRBJ1-3; D is undetermined. The V gene's germline CDR1 is SGDLS and CDR2 YYNGEE. The germline V and J ends were trimmed by 0 bases and 3 bases, with 10 bases remaining between them. This CDR3 comprises 15 residues.

This clone was seen just once. The CDR3 bases are TGTGCCAGCAGTGGCGGCTCGACTGCGTACGAGCAGTACGTC. This encodes CASSGGSTAYEQYV. This chain joins TRBV2 and TRBJ2-7, with D unclear. The CDR3 runs to 14 residues. Deletions cut 4 bases from V and 4 bases from J, with 14 bases between. The V gene's germline CDR1 is SNHLY and CDR2 FYNNEI.

The chain links TRBV21-1 to TRBJ1-6. TRBV21-1 is described as a pseudogene. CDR3 length: 15 residues. In nucleotides, the CDR3 is TGTGCCAGCAGCGGGGGTCTTTGGGGGAATTCACCCCTCCACTTT. Translation gives CASSGGLWGNSPLHF.

V and J are TRBV6-1 and TRBJ1-2; D call uncertain. Germline CDR1 is MNHNS and CDR2 is SASEGT. CDR3 length: 15 residues. Trimming stripped 7 bases from V and 4 bases from J, with 19 bases between. This chain's CDR3 is CASTRFKGASYGYTF. The CDR3 nucleotides read TGTGCCAGCACCCGATTCAAAGGAGCCTCCTATGGCTACACCTTC.

The genes are TRBV28 and TRBJ1-1; D might be TRBD1 (6 bases). CDR1 and CDR2 from the germline V gene are MDHEN and SYDVKM. V dropped 10 bases and J dropped 3 bases, with 12 bases sitting between them. This CDR3 spans 12 amino acids. The CDR3: CAIQGQYTEAFF. The CDR3 DNA sequence: TGTGCCATTCAAGGACAGTACACTGAAGCTTTCTTT.

The chain carries TRBV11-2 and TRBJ1-1; D remains unclear. This CDR3 is 11 amino acids long. Per the germline V gene, CDR1 is SGHAT and CDR2 is FQNNGV. V lost 2 bases to trimming and J lost 7 bases, with 5 bases between them. The CDR3, as DNA: TGTGCCAGCAGCTTATCGGGTGAAGCTTTCTTT. It translates to CASSLSGEAFF. The full variable domain, its missing parts supplied by reference TRBV11-2 and TRBJ1-1, is EAGVAQSPRYKIIEKRQSVAFWCNPISGHATLYWYQQILGQGPKLLIQFQNNGVVDDSQLPKDRFSAERLKGVDSTLKIQPAKLEDSAVYLCASSLSGEAFFGQGTRLTVV.

V and J are TRBV5-1 and TRBJ2-1; D is uncertain. The germline V gene has CDR1 SGHRS and CDR2 YFSETQ. The V end lost 5 bases, the J end lost 0 bases, and 6 bases lay between the germline ends. The CDR3 loop spans 13 amino acids. For the CDR3, the DNA is TGCGCCAGCAGGGATAGCTCCTACAATGAGCAGTTCTTC. Translating gives CASRDSSYNEQFF.

V usage is TRBV6-1 and J usage is TRBJ2-7; D possibly corresponds to TRBD1 (6 bases). CDR1 MNHNS and CDR2 SASEGT come from the germline V gene. V was pared by 3 bases and J by 3 bases, with 9 bases between. CDR3 length equals 13 residues. In nucleotides, the CDR3 is TGTGCCAGCAGTGAGGACAGTCGCTACGAGCAGTACGTC. This gives the protein CASSEDSRYEQYV.

DNA of the CDR3: TGTGCCAGCTCACCACCAGGGGTAGATACGCAGTATTTT. Amino acids: CASSPPGVDTQYF. The chain employs TRBV18 and TRBJ2-3; maybe TRBD1 (5 bases). The V gene's germline CDR1 is KGHSH and CDR2 LQKENI. V was cut by 0 bases and J by 5 bases, with 6 bases left in between. The CDR3 has 13 residues.

The rearrangement links TRBV28 to TRBJ1-3; D gene unclear. The CDR3 sequence is 12 residues long. The germline V gene encodes CDR1 MDHEN and CDR2 SYDVKM. V was shortened by 5 bases and J by 8 bases, with 10 bases between the two germline ends. The CDR3 DNA is TGTGCCAGCAGTCCGTTTTACGACACCATATATTTT. It specifies CASSPFYDTIYF.

The chain employs TRBV6-5 and TRBJ1-4; D gene unclear. The CDR3 contains 15 residues. Germline loops: CDR1 MNHEY, CDR2 SVGAGI. V was cut by 0 bases and J by 7 bases, with 12 bases left in between. This chain's CDR3 is CASSYSGSLSEKLFF. CDR3 bases: TGTGCCAGCAGTTACTCGGGCAGCCTATCTGAAAAACTGTTTTTT.

This clone occurred once. This sequence joins TRBV2 and TRBJ2-1, with 9 positions matching TRBD1. V dropped 6 bases and J dropped 6; count of bases not matched to a gene: 0. The CDR3 spans 12 residues. Germline loops: CDR1 SNHLY, CDR2 FYNNEI. The CDR3 is CASRTGGNEQFF. The CDR3, as DNA: TGTGCCAGCAGGACAGGGGGCAATGAGCAGTTCTTC.

The chain employs TRBV4-2 and TRBJ1-4, with 8 bases matching TRBD1. J gave up 2 bases and V 0 bases, and 5 bases lay outside the gene matches. The CDR3 is 17 residues long. Germline V gene data show CDR1 as LGHNA and CDR2 as YNFKEQ. CDR3 nucleotide sequence: TGTGCCAGCAGCCAAGAAGTAAGGACAGGGACTAATGAAAAACTGTTTTTT. It translates to CASSQEVRTGTNEKLFF.

The chain employs TRBV5-5 and TRBJ2-3, with TRBD2 as a possible D gene (5 bases). Germline V gene lookup returns CDR1 SGHKS and CDR2 YYEKEE (reference sequence). Trimming stripped 1 base from V and 3 bases from J, with 15 bases between. The CDR3 extends over 16 amino acids. CDR3 amino acids: CASSLIRGSQTDTQYF. CDR3 sequence (DNA): TGTGCCAGCAGCTTGATACGGGGTTCTCAGACAGATACGCAGTATTTT.

CDR3 nucleotides: TGTGCCTGGACGATCCATTTGGGGGTGGCGCAGCGAAACTACGAGCAGTACTTC. Its translation: CAWTIHLGVAQRNYEQYF. This sequence joins TRBV30 and TRBJ2-7; tentatively, D is TRBD1 or TRBD2 (5 bases each). The CDR3 extends over 18 amino acids. Germline CDR1 GTSNPN, CDR2 SVGIG (reference sequence). The ends were cut back, 4 bases at V and 3 bases at J, with 28 bases in the middle.

This clone appeared a single time. DNA of the CDR3: TGTGCCAGCAGCTTAGGGCCCCTGTCCTACGAGCAGTACTTC. Protein sequence: CASSLGPLSYEQYF. J is TRBJ2-5 and V is TRBV7-8, with unresolved D. The DNA end favors TRBJ2-7, so the J call may be wrong. Germline assignment: CDR1 SGHVS and CDR2 FQNEAQ. The CDR3 consists of 14 residues.

This chain uses TRBV7-9 with TRBJ1-1; 7 nucleotides agree with TRBD1. Germline V gene data show CDR1 as SEHNR and CDR2 as FQNEAQ (reference sequence). V shed 2 bases, J shed 4 bases, and the junction held 7 bases outside the gene matches. This CDR3 spans 15 amino acids. The CDR3 loop reads CASSLFGAGGTEAFF. In DNA form, the CDR3 reads TGTGCCAGCAGCTTATTCGGGGCAGGGGGCACTGAAGCTTTCTTT.

The chain joins TRBV30 to TRBJ2-7; the match to TRBD2 covers 10 bases. Per germline, CDR1 GTSNPN and CDR2 SVGIG (reference sequence). V shed 1 base, J shed 0 bases, and the junction held 6 bases outside the gene matches. The CDR3 totals 16 residues. The CDR3 protein is CAWSERGGHLSYEQYF. The DNA for the CDR3 is TGTGCCTGGAGTGAGCGGGGGGGACACCTCTCCTACGAGCAGTACTTC.

The CDR3 coding sequence is TGTGCCAGCAGCTTAATGGGGGGGCTTTCGAGGGAGCTGTTTTTT. Its translation is CASSLMGGLSRELFF. The chain links TRBV7-3 to TRBJ2-2; D possibly corresponds to TRBD2 (7 bases). V lost 1 base to trimming and J lost 9 bases, with 15 bases between them. The germline V gene encodes CDR1 SGHTA and CDR2 FQGTGA. The CDR3 has 15 amino acids. Supplemented by reference TRBV7-3 and TRBJ2-2, the full variable domain reads GAGVSQTPSNKVTEKGKYVELRCDPISGHTALYWYRQSLGQGPEFLIYFQGTGAADDSGLPNDRFFAVRPEGSVSTLKIQRTERGDSAVYLCASSLMGGLSRELFFGEGSRLTVL.

This chain connects TRBV5-1 to TRBJ2-1; 10 bases align to TRBD1. This CDR3 comprises 15 residues. From germline, CDR1 is SGHRS and CDR2 YFSETQ. V gave up 3 bases and J gave up 4 bases; unmatched junction bases: 4. CDR3: CASSWGTGAYNEQFF. The CDR3 DNA reads as TGCGCCAGCAGCTGGGGGACAGGGGCTTACAATGAGCAGTTCTTC.

The chain is built from TRBV7-3 and TRBJ2-3, with D possibly TRBD1 on 5 matching bases. The CDR3 covers 13 residues. CDR1 and CDR2 from the germline V gene are SGHTA and FQGTGA. Between the trimmed V and J ends, which lost 5 bases and 5 bases, there was a span of 11 bases. The CDR3 is CASSLFREDTQYF. The CDR3 DNA follows: TGTGCCAGCAGCCTCTTCAGGGAAGATACGCAGTATTTT.

The V and J genes are TRBV7-2 and TRBJ2-6, with D possibly being TRBD2 (5 bases). The CDR3 has 16 residues. With 4 bases removed from V and 1 base from J, the gap between germline ends came to 11 bases. Germline CDR1 and CDR2: SGHTA and FQGNSA. The CDR3 nucleotides read TGTGCCAGCAGCTCCCGCCCGGGGTCTGGGGCCAACGTCCTGACTTTC. This sequence encodes CASSSRPGSGANVLTF.

The chain uses TRBV6-1 and TRBJ1-5; D unresolved. This CDR3 is 17 amino acids long. The germline V and J ends were trimmed by 3 bases and 0 bases, with 15 bases remaining between them. CDR1 and CDR2 (germline): MNHNS, SASEGT. CDR3 DNA sequence: TGTGCCAGCAGTGAGGTTGTCCGCGCAGTTAGCAATCAGCCCCAGCATTTT. As protein: CASSEVVRAVSNQPQHF.

This clone was seen once. The J gene is TRBJ2-5, the V gene TRBV13; TRBD2 matches 14 bases. The CDR3 loop spans 18 amino acids. Germline V gene lookup returns CDR1 PRHDT and CDR2 FYEKMQ (reference sequence). The ends lost 4 bases at V and 4 bases at J; junction bases unmatched: 11. CDR3 sequence: CASSSGGLAGGHGETQYF. The CDR3 DNA reads as TGTGCCAGCAGCTCCGGCGGACTAGCGGGAGGTCACGGAGAGACCCAGTACTTC.

A remark on this clone: The same CDR3 arises from other DNA sequences in this sample as well. The V call is TRBV7-2, the J call TRBJ2-2; 11 nucleotides agree with TRBD2. V dropped 5 bases and J dropped 1; count of bases not matched to a gene: 3. The germline V gene encodes CDR1 SGHTA and CDR2 FQGNSA. The CDR3 extends over 16 amino acids. DNA of the CDR3: TGTGCCAGCAGCCACGGGACTAGCGGGAACACCGGGGAGCTGTTTTTT. It codes for CASSHGTSGNTGELFF.

V and J are TRBV6-6 and TRBJ1-2; D perhaps matches TRBD1 (6 bases). The CDR3 runs to 13 residues. Trimming removed 6 bases at V and 4 bases at J, with 12 bases between. The V gene's germline CDR1 is MNHNY and CDR2 SVGAGI (reference sequence). Here the CDR3 reads CASRRQDGYGYTF. CDR3 sequence (DNA): TGTGCCAGCAGACGACAGGACGGCTATGGCTACACCTTC.

This clone has only one observation. The chain links TRBV16 to TRBJ1-1; perhaps TRBD1 as D (5 bases). Germline assignment: CDR1 KGHSY and CDR2 FQNENV. Trimming took off 2 bases at V and 4 bases at J, with 14 bases between the two ends. This CDR3 region has 15 residues. CDR3 amino acids: CASSQIAVRATEAFF. DNA of the CDR3: TGTGCCAGCAGCCAAATTGCGGTCAGGGCCACTGAAGCTTTCTTT.